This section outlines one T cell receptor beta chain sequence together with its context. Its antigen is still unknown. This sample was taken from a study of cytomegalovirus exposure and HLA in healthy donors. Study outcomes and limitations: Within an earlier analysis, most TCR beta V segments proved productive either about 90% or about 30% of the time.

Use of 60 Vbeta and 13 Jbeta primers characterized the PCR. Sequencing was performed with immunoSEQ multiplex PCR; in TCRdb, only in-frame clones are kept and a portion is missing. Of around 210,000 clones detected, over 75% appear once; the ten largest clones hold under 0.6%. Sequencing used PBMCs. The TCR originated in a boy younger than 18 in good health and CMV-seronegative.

For the CDR3, the DNA is TGTGCCAGTAGCTTGACAACAGATACGCAGTATTTT. It yields the protein CASSLTTDTQYF. This chain joins TRBV19 and TRBJ2-3; D remains ambiguous. CDR3 length: 12 residues. Germline V CDR1 and CDR2: LNHDA, SQIVND (reference sequence). Trimming left V 6 bases short and J 3 bases short, with 7 bases between.